A selection of T cell receptor beta chains follows, all from one sample in a study of blood T cell repertoires in COVID-19. Clones were read by immunoSEQ multiplex PCR, and TCRdb kept only the in-frame ones, dropping some. The sample shows 55,000 to 70,000 clones, 88% of them seen only once. Sequencing used peripheral blood. These receptors were collected from a woman aged 45-59 years with active or convalescent COVID-19. Each CDR3 is given with its conserved first and last residue. The D gene is left open where the match is weak. Clone size appears in some rows only: once, few, many, or a class for an expanded clone.

>TRBJ2-7|TRBV19|TRBD2|once
TGTGCCAGTAGTTCCCTAGCGGGAGCATATGAGCAGTACTTC
CASSSLAGAYEQYF
>TRBJ2-7|TRBV27|TRBD1|-
TGTGCCAGCAGTCTATCGACAGGGGATTTACCCTACGAGCAGTACTTC
CASSLSTGDLPYEQYF
>TRBJ2-4|TRBV23-1|-|-
TGCGCCAGCAGTCAATCCACCCGGGTTATAGCCAAAAACATTCAGTACTTC
CASSQSTRVIAKNIQYF
>TRBJ2-7|TRBV27|-|-
TGTGCCAGCAGTTACACCCGGCCAGGTTTGAACGAGCAGTACTTC
CASSYTRPGLNEQYF
>TRBJ2-1|TRBV30|TRBD2|-
TGTGCCTGGAGTGTAGGGCTAGCGGGAGGGGATGAGCAGTTCTTC
CAWSVGLAGGDEQFF
>TRBJ2-5|TRBV19|-|-
TGTGCCAGTAGTACATCCCAGCAGGTAGGAGAGACCCAGTACTTC
CASSTSQQVGETQYF
>TRBJ2-7|TRBV19|TRBD2|-
TGTGCCAGTAGCGCGACTAGCGGCCGCTACGAGCAGTACTTC
CASSATSGRYEQYF
>TRBJ1-1|TRBV24-1|-|-
TGTGCCATTGGAGGGGCAAATACGAACACTGAAGCTTTCTTT
CAIGGANTNTEAFF
>TRBJ2-7|TRBV9|TRBD2|few
TGTGCCAGCAGCGCGACTAGCGGGCCCTCCTACGAGCAGTACTTC
CASSATSGPSYEQYF
>TRBJ2-1|TRBV25-1|TRBD2|-
TGTGCCAGCAGTCTTCTAGCGGGAGTTTACAATGAGCAGTTCTTC
CASSLLAGVYNEQFF
>TRBJ1-1|TRBV4-2|-|-
TGTGCCAGCAGCCAAGATGTACACGGGGATGAAGCTTTCTTT
CASSQDVHGDEAFF
>TRBJ2-1|TRBV11-3|-|-
TGTGCCAGCAGCTTACGAGGGAGCTCCTACAATGAGCAGTTCTTC
CASSLRGSSYNEQFF
>TRBJ2-5|TRBV9|-|few
TGTGCCAGCAGCTTGGGGGCAGGGGAGACCCAGTACTTC
CASSLGAGETQYF
>TRBJ2-1|TRBV27|TRBD2|-
TGTGCCAGCAGTTCTCTAGCGGGCGACCCCTACAATGAGCAGTTCTTC
CASSSLAGDPYNEQFF
>TRBJ1-5|TRBV5-1|-|-
TGCGCCAGCAGCTTGACCGAGATGGGGGGTGGTCAGCCCCAGCATTTT
CASSLTEMGGGQPQHF
>TRBJ1-2|TRBV19|-|once
TGTGCCAGTAGTGCCGCGGTGAACTATGGCTACACCTTC
CASSAAVNYGYTF
>TRBJ2-7|TRBV10-2|-|-
TGCGCCAGCAGTGAGGTAGGGCAGGGTTACGAGCAGTACTTC
CASSEVGQGYEQYF
>TRBJ2-2|TRBV13|-|-
TGTGCCATCAACCGGGACATAAACACCGGGGAGCTGTTTTTT
CAINRDINTGELFF
>TRBJ2-1|TRBV9|TRBD2|few
TGTGCCAGCAGCGATAACGGGGCGGGAGAGGGGTCCTACAATGAGCAGTTCTTC
CASSDNGAGEGSYNEQFF
>TRBJ1-1|TRBV9|TRBD1|-
TGTGCCAGCAGCGAGACAGGGGCTGCGGACACTGAAGCTTTCTTT
CASSETGAADTEAFF
>TRBJ2-3|TRBV27|-|-
TGTGCCAGCAGTTTCTTTAGCACAGATACGCAGTATTTT
CASSFFSTDTQYF
>TRBJ2-6|TRBV5-6|-|-
TGTGCCAGCAGCTTGGGGAGTTCTGGGGCCAACGTCCTGACTTTC
CASSLGSSGANVLTF
>TRBJ1-3|TRBV19|TRBD1|-
TGTGCCAGTAGTAAGGGAGACAGGGCTGGAAACACCATATATTTT
CASSKGDRAGNTIYF
>TRBJ2-5|TRBV6-6|-|-
TGTGCCAGCAGTTCTCATGGCGGGAAAGAGACCCAGTACTTC
CASSSHGGKETQYF
>TRBJ2-3|TRBV29-1|TRBD1|-
TGCAGCGTTGATTTTGGTGGGACAGGGTCATACACAGATACGCAGTATTTT
CSVDFGGTGSYTDTQYF
>TRBJ2-3|TRBV6-5|TRBD2|-
TGTGCCAGCAGGATGAATCCCCTAGCGGCAGATACGCAGTATTTT
CASRMNPLAADTQYF
>TRBJ2-1|TRBV5-1|TRBD2|once
TGCGCCAGCAGCTTGGGAGGGACTAGCGGCTCCTACAATGAGCAGTTCTTC
CASSLGGTSGSYNEQFF
>TRBJ2-3|TRBV12-3/TRBV12-4|TRBD2|once
TGTGCCAGCGGGAGCGGGATCACAGATACGCAGTATTTT
CASGSGITDTQYF
>TRBJ2-5|TRBV2|-|once
TGTGCCAGCACACAGGAAGAGACCCAGTACTTC
CASTQEETQYF
>TRBJ2-7|TRBV6-1|-|-
TGTGCCAGCAGTGAAGCATTACAGGGCCACGAGCAGTACTTC
CASSEALQGHEQYF
>TRBJ2-2|TRBV7-2|-|-
TGTGCCAGCAGCTTAGGGGGAAACACTAGAACCGGGGAGCTGTTTTTT
CASSLGGNTRTGELFF
>TRBJ1-2|TRBV9|-|-
TGTGCCAGCAGCGTTTCTAGCTGGGTGGGGATATATGGCTACACCTTC
CASSVSSWVGIYGYTF
>TRBJ1-2|TRBV27|TRBD1|-
TGTGCCAGCAGAGAACAGGGGGACTATGGCTACACCTTC
CASREQGDYGYTF
>TRBJ1-1|TRBV13|-|-
TGTGCCAGCAGCTTAGGTCCAGCCGGGGAGATCGCTGAAGCTTTCTTT
CASSLGPAGEIAEAFF
>TRBJ2-7|TRBV4-1|TRBD1|-
TGCGCCAGCAGCCAAGACAGGGGGAGTTCCTCCTACGAGCAGTACTTC
CASSQDRGSSSYEQYF
>TRBJ2-3|TRBV7-9|TRBD1|once
TGTGCCAGCAGCCTACTCCAGTCGGGGACAGGGATCACAGATACGCAGTATTTT
CASSLLQSGTGITDTQYF
>TRBJ2-5|TRBV4-2|-|-
TGTGCCAGCAGCCAAGAGGGGCGGGGCCAAGAGACCCAGTACTTC
CASSQEGRGQETQYF
>TRBJ2-1|TRBV7-3|TRBD2|-
TGTGCCAGCAGCTATGATGTCGCTAGCGGGATGAATGAGCAGTTCTTC
CASSYDVASGMNEQFF
>TRBJ1-6|TRBV27|-|-
TGTGCCAGCAGTTTTGATGAGGGAGTGCATTCACCCCTCCACTTT
CASSFDEGVHSPLHF
>TRBJ2-1|TRBV2|TRBD2|-
TGTGCCAGCAGCGCCTCTGCGGGAGGTAGGGACAATGAGCAGTTCTTC
CASSASAGGRDNEQFF
>TRBJ2-5|TRBV18|TRBD2|-
TGTGCCAGCTCACCAACGCTCGGGAGGCCTCAAGAGACCCAGTACTTC
CASSPTLGRPQETQYF
>TRBJ2-1|TRBV19|TRBD2|-
TGTGCCAGTAAAGAAATCGGCGGGAGGAGGGATGAGCAGTTCTTC
CASKEIGGRRDEQFF
>TRBJ1-3|TRBV2|-|-
TGTGCCAGCAGTGTCCCGATGGGATTCGACTACTCTGGAAACACCATATATTTT
CASSVPMGFDYSGNTIYF
>TRBJ2-6|TRBV7-9|TRBD1|-
TGTGCCAGCAGCCCCGGACAGGGTGATGTATGGTCTGGGGCCAACGTCCTGACTTTC
CASSPGQGDVWSGANVLTF
>TRBJ1-5|TRBV7-8|TRBD1|-
TGTGCCAGCAGTTCTACCGGGACAGGGTACAATCAGCCCCAGCATTTT
CASSSTGTGYNQPQHF
>TRBJ1-2|TRBV7-9|TRBD1|once
TGTGCCAGCAGAAATGGACAGGGGAGCGGCCTCTATGGCTACACCTTC
CASRNGQGSGLYGYTF
>TRBJ2-1|TRBV30|TRBD1|-
TGTGCCTGGAGGAATAAGGACAGGGGGATCGAGCAGTTCTTC
CAWRNKDRGIEQFF
>TRBJ2-1|TRBV27|-|-
TGTGCCAGCAGTTCACAGGGAAGCTACAATGAGCAGTTCTTC
CASSSQGSYNEQFF
>TRBJ2-7|TRBV14|-|-
TGTGCCAGCAGCCCCCCCGGAGGATCCGGGATACGAGCCTACGAGCAGTACTTC
CASSPPGGSGIRAYEQYF
>TRBJ2-3|TRBV9|-|-
TGTGCCAGCAGCGGGAGGGAAGACACAGATACGCAGTATTTT
CASSGREDTDTQYF
>TRBJ1-1|TRBV19|-|once
TGTGCCAGTAGTATGGGAGGGGCTACTGAAGCTTTCTTT
CASSMGGATEAFF
>TRBJ2-7|TRBV5-1|TRBD1|-
TGCGCCAGCAGCTTGGCCGGGGGACAGGACTCCTACGAGCAGTACTTC
CASSLAGGQDSYEQYF
>TRBJ2-7|TRBV5-4|TRBD1|-
TGTGCCAGCAGCCCGGGACAGGATTTCTACGAGCAGTACTTC
CASSPGQDFYEQYF
>TRBJ2-5|TRBV18|-|-
TGTGCCAGCTCACCACCGAATCCGGGGCAAGAGACCCAGTACTTC
CASSPPNPGQETQYF
>TRBJ1-6|TRBV25-1|-|-
TGTGCCAGCAGGAGGGATTCGGGGAATTCACCCCTCCACTTT
CASRRDSGNSPLHF